The rows below give T cell receptor beta chains drawn from one sample of a study of OX40 agonist ivuxolimab in advanced cancers. The repertoire was sequenced with immunoSEQ multiplex PCR; TCRdb's copy has only in-frame clones and lacks some. The sample has around 83,000 clones; 80% to 90% are singletons. Source: CD4+ or CD8+ T cells sorted from blood, taken in a trial of the OX40 agonist ivuxolimab. These receptor sequences come from an adult with an advanced solid tumor such as melanoma, head and neck, liver or kidney cancer. Both conserved end residues are part of each CDR3. A D gene is named only where the DNA matches it firmly. The size of a clone is reported for some rows only, either as once, few or many, or as a class for expanded clones.

>NA|TRBJ2-3|16|TRBV5-1|NA
TGCGCCAGCAGCTTGGGGGCAGGGGCGGCCGGAGATACGCAGTATTTT
CASSLGAGAAGDTQYF
>TRBD2|TRBJ2-1|15|TRBV7-3|NA
TGTGCCAGCAGCCTTAGCGGGAGGGCCTTTAATGAGCAGTTCTTC
CASSLSGRAFNEQFF
>NA|TRBJ1-1|16|TRBV9|NA
TGTGCCAGCAGCGTAGGGCACGTAATGACGAACACTGAAGCTTTCTTT
CASSVGHVMTNTEAFF
>TRBD1|TRBJ1-2|14|TRBV28|NA
TGTGCCAGCAGTTTTAGGGACAGCGACTATGGCTACACCTTC
CASSFRDSDYGYTF
>NA|TRBJ1-1|15|TRBV6-1|NA
TGTGCCAGCAGTGCAAACTGGGAGGCCGACACTGAAGCTTTCTTT
CASSANWEADTEAFF
>NA|TRBJ1-1|17|TRBV5-1|NA
TGCGCCAGCAGCCACGGACAGTTTACGTCAGGGAACACTGAAGCTTTCTTT
CASSHGQFTSGNTEAFF
>NA|TRBJ2-2|13|TRBV6-5|NA
TGTGCCAGCAACCCACAGGGTTCCGGGGAGCTGTTTTTT
CASNPQGSGELFF
>NA|TRBJ2-7|14|TRBV18|once
TGTGCCAGCTCACCAAATACAAACGTCGGCGAGCAGTACTTC
CASSPNTNVGEQYF
>NA|TRBJ2-2|12|TRBV7-3|few
TGTGCCAGCAGCCAGCTGGCTGGGGAGCTGTTTTTT
CASSQLAGELFF
>NA|TRBJ2-7|13|TRBV5-4|NA
TGTGCCAGCAGCTTGTACGGACCCTACGAGCAGTACTTC
CASSLYGPYEQYF
>NA|TRBJ2-1|14|TRBV11-1|NA
TGTGCCAGCAGCTTTGATCTTTTGTCGGTCGCGCAGTTCTTC
CASSFDLLSVAQFF
>NA|TRBJ2-2|15|TRBV6-5|NA
TGTGCCAGCAACCCCCTGGCAGCGAACACCGGGGAGCTGTTTTTT
CASNPLAANTGELFF
>NA|TRBJ2-5|11|TRBV6-5|NA
TGTGCCAGCAGTCAACAAGAGACCCAGTACTTC
CASSQQETQYF
>NA|TRBJ2-7|14|TRBV6-5|NA
TGTGCCAGCAGTCCGACAGGCAACCCCTACGAGCAGTACTTC
CASSPTGNPYEQYF
>TRBD2|TRBJ2-1|16|TRBV6-1|NA
TGTGCCAGCAGTGAACGATTGGGACTAGTGTCGGATGAGCAGTTCTTC
CASSERLGLVSDEQFF
>TRBD1|TRBJ1-4|14|TRBV19|NA
TGTGCCAGTAGTCCCTGGGACAGGCCGGAAAAACTGTTTTTT
CASSPWDRPEKLFF
>TRBD1|TRBJ1-1|15|TRBV5-1|NA
TGCGCCAGCAGCTTGGCCCACGGACAGGGCACTGAAGCTTTCTTT
CASSLAHGQGTEAFF
>TRBD2|TRBJ2-2|15|TRBV27|NA
TGTGCCAGCAGTCCCCAGGGCGGGAGCATCGGGGAGCTGTTTTTT
CASSPQGGSIGELFF
>TRBD2|TRBJ2-5|14|TRBV2|NA
TGTGCCAGCAGTCGGAGCGGGAGTAGGGAGACCCAGTACTTC
CASSRSGSRETQYF
>NA|TRBJ2-7|13|TRBV5-1|NA
TGCGCCAGCAGCAAGGCCCCCCTCTACGAGCAGTACTTC
CASSKAPLYEQYF
>NA|TRBJ1-2|15|TRBV7-2|NA
TGTGCCAGCAGCTTAGGAGGTACTTCTAGCTATGGCTACACCTTC
CASSLGGTSSYGYTF
>NA|TRBJ2-1|17|TRBV30|NA
TGTGCCTGGAGAAGCCTATCCAGGACGGGTTCCTACAATGAGCAGTTCTTC
CAWRSLSRTGSYNEQFF
>NA|TRBJ1-2|15|TRBV18|NA
TGTGCCAGCTCACCACCGACCAACAGCTACTATGGCTACACCTTC
CASSPPTNSYYGYTF
>TRBD2|TRBJ2-3|13|TRBV5-1|NA
TGCGCCAGCAGCTTCGGGGGGGAGGATACGCAGTATTTT
CASSFGGEDTQYF
>NA|TRBJ1-2|11|TRBV2|NA
TGTGCCAGCAGCCAGGGACGGAGCTACACCTTC
CASSQGRSYTF
>NA|TRBJ2-1|15|TRBV6-5|NA
TGTGCCAGCAAAACCACAGTGAGCTCCTACAATGAGCAGTTCTTC
CASKTTVSSYNEQFF
>TRBD2|TRBJ2-1|17|TRBV7-8|NA
TGTGCCAGCAGCTTAGTCCCTAGCGGGAACTCCTACAATGAGCAGTTCTTC
CASSLVPSGNSYNEQFF
>TRBD1|TRBJ2-3|14|TRBV6-1|NA
TGTGCCAGCCTAGACAGGGCAATCACAGATACGCAGTATTTT
CASLDRAITDTQYF
>TRBD2|TRBJ2-4|18|TRBV7-8|NA
TGTGCCAGCAGCCCACGCGGTCTAGCGGGAGGGGGGTTAAACATTCAGTACTTC
CASSPRGLAGGGLNIQYF
>NA|TRBJ1-5|16|TRBV5-7|NA
TGTGCCAGCAGCTTGGCGGTTTTCAATAGCAATCAGCCCCAGCATTTT
CASSLAVFNSNQPQHF
>NA|TRBJ2-2|16|TRBV15|NA
TGTGCCACCAGCAGAGAGTTAGGCAGGGTGAGCGGGGAGCTGTTTTTT
CATSRELGRVSGELFF
>NA|TRBJ2-2|13|TRBV9|NA
TGTGCCAGCAGCGTATCGAACACCGGGGAGCTGTTTTTT
CASSVSNTGELFF
>NA|TRBJ2-5|14|TRBV18|NA
TGTGCCAGCTCACCACAAGGGAGTCAAGAGACCCAGTACTTC
CASSPQGSQETQYF
>TRBD1|TRBJ2-7|13|TRBV10-3|NA
TGTGCCATCAAGGGACAGGAACCCTACGAGCAGTACTTC
CAIKGQEPYEQYF
>NA|TRBJ1-5|13|TRBV28|NA
TGTGCCAGCAGTTTAGGTAGCAATCAGCCCCAGCATTTT
CASSLGSNQPQHF
>NA|TRBJ2-4|16|TRBV5-8|once
TGTGCCAGCAGCTTGACCCAAAATAAAGCCAAAAACATTCAGTACTTC
CASSLTQNKAKNIQYF
>TRBD1|TRBJ2-5|13|TRBV18|NA
TGTGCCAGCTCACCGGACAGGGGTGAGACCCAGTACTTC
CASSPDRGETQYF
>TRBD2|TRBJ2-2|15|TRBV9|NA
TGTGCCAGCAGCCCCGGACTAGCGGGAGACCGGGAGCTGTTTTTT
CASSPGLAGDRELFF
>NA|TRBJ1-2|12|TRBV7-9|few
TGTGCCAGCAGCCCGGGACACGATGGCTACACCTTC
CASSPGHDGYTF
>NA|TRBJ1-5|15|TRBV6-5|NA
TGTGCCAGCAGGAAGAGCGGGGGGGCCAATCAGCCCCAGCATTTT
CASRKSGGANQPQHF
>NA|TRBJ1-5|15|TRBV6-6|NA
TGTGCCAGCAGTTACGGGAATCAGGGTCAGCAGCCCCAGCATTTT
CASSYGNQGQQPQHF
>NA|TRBJ1-1|14|TRBV10-3|NA
TGTGCCATCAGCTGGACAGAAAGGGACACTGAAGCTTTCTTT
CAISWTERDTEAFF
>NA|TRBJ1-6|15|TRBV5-1|NA
TGCGCCAGCAGCTTGGATACGGGGAGCGCTTCACCCCTCCACTTT
CASSLDTGSASPLHF
>TRBD2|TRBJ2-1|15|TRBV5-1|NA
TGCGCCAGCAGCGAAGCGGGAGGCTCCTACAATGAGCAGTTCTTC
CASSEAGGSYNEQFF
>NA|TRBJ2-5|17|TRBV1|NA
TGCACCAGCAGCCAAGAGGGCGGAGAGATTATCCAAGAGACCCAGTACTTC
CTSSQEGGEIIQETQYF
>TRBD1|TRBJ2-4|17|TRBV2|NA
TGTGCCAGCATAAGGGACAGGGGGCGACGAGCCAAAAACATTCAGTACTTC
CASIRDRGRRAKNIQYF
>NA|TRBJ2-7|15|TRBV15|NA
TGTGCCACCAGCAGTTTGGTCGGCCTTTCGGGGGAGCAGTACTTC
CATSSLVGLSGEQYF
>NA|TRBJ1-2|13|TRBV9|NA
TGTGCCAGCAGTGAAGGGGGGTCCTATGGCTACACCTTC
CASSEGGSYGYTF
>NA|TRBJ2-7|16|TRBV4-1|NA
TGCGCCAGCAGCCAAGATCCCCAGGCCCGCTCCTACGAGCAGTACTTC
CASSQDPQARSYEQYF
>TRBD1|TRBJ1-2|13|TRBV2|NA
TGTGCCAGCAGTGACGACAGGGTGGATGGCTACACCTTC
CASSDDRVDGYTF
>NA|TRBJ1-4|14|TRBV6-1|NA
TGTGCCAGCAGTGAAGCAAGGTCGGCACCAAAACTGTTTTTT
CASSEARSAPKLFF
>TRBD2|TRBJ2-3|14|TRBV9|NA
TGTGCCAGCAGCGTGGCTAGCGGTGGCGATACGCAGTATTTT
CASSVASGGDTQYF